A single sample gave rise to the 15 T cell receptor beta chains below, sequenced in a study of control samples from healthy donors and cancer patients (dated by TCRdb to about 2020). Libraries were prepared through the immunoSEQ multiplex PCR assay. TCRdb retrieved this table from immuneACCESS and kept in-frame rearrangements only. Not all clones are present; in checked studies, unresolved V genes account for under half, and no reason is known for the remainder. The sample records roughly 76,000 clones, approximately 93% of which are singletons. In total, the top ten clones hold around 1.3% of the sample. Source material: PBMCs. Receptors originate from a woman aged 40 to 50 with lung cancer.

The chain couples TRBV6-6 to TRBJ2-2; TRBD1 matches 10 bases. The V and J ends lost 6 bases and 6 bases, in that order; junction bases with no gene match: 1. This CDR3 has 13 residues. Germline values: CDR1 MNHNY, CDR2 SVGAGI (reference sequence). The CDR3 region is CASRGQGAGELFF. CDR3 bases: TGTGCCAGCAGAGGACAGGGGGCCGGGGAGCTGTTTTTT.

The CDR3 loop is CASSFEGLHGETQYF. The CDR3 nucleotides read TGTGCCAGCAGCTTCGAGGGCCTTCACGGGGAGACCCAGTACTTC. The gene calls are TRBV5-5 and TRBJ2-5; the D gene is possibly TRBD2 (5 bases). Trimming pared 2 bases from V and 5 bases from J, leaving 16 bases between. Germline CDR1 reads SGHKS; CDR2 reads YYEKEE (reference sequence). This CDR3 comprises 15 residues. Variable domain in full (rest from reference TRBV5-5 and TRBJ2-5): DAGVTQSPTHLIKTRGQQVTLRCSPISGHKSVSWYQQVLGQGPQFIFQYYEKEERGRGNFPDRFSARQFPNYSSELNVNALLLGDSALYLCASSFEGLHGETQYFGPGTRLLVL.

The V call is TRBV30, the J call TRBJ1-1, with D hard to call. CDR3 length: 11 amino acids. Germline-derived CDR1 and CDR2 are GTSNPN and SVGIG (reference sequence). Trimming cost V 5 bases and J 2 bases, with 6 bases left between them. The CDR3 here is CAWGDNTEAFF. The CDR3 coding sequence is TGTGCCTGGGGAGACAACACTGAAGCTTTCTTT.

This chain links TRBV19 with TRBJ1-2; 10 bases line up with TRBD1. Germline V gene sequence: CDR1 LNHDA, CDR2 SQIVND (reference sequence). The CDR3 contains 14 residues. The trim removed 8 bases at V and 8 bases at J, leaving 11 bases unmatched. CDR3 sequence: CASRFRQGAEGYTF. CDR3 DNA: TGTGCCAGTCGATTTAGACAGGGGGCTGAAGGCTACACCTTC.

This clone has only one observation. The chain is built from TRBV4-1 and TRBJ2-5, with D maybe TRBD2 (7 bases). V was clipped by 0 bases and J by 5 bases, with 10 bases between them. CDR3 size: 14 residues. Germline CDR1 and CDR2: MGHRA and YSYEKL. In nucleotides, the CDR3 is TGCGCCAGCAGCCAAGAGGGGAGGGGGGAGACCCAGTACTTC. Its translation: CASSQEGRGETQYF.

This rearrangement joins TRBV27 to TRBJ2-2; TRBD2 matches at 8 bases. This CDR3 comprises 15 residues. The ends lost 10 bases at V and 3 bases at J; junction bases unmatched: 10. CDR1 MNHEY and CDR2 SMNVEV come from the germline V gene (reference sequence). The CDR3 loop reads CATRSGLGDTGELFF. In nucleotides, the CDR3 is TGTGCCACCCGTTCGGGACTAGGTGACACCGGGGAGCTGTTTTTT.

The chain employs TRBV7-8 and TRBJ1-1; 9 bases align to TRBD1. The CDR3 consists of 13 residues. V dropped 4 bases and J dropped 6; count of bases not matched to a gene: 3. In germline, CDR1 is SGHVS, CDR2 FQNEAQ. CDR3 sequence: CASSYRQGAEAFF. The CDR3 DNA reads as TGTGCCAGCAGCTATAGACAGGGGGCTGAAGCTTTCTTT.

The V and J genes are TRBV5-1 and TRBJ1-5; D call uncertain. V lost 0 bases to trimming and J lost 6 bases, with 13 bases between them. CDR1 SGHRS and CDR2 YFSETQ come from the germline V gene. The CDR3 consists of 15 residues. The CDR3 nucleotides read TGCGCCAGCAGCTTGGTGCCCGGGGATGGTCAGCCCCAGCATTTT. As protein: CASSLVPGDGQPQHF. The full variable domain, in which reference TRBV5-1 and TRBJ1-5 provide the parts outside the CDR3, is KAGVTQTPRYLIKTRGQQVTLSCSPISGHRSVSWYQQTPGQGLQFLFEYFSETQRNKGNFPGRFSGRQFSNSRSEMNVSTLELGDSALYLCASSLVPGDGQPQHFGDGTRLSIL.

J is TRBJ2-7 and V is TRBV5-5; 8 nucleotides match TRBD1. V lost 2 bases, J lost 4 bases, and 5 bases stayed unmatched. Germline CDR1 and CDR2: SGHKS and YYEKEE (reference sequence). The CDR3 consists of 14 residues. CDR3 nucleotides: TGTGCCAGCAGCTTTAACAGGGGGACTTACGAGCAGTACTTC. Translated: CASSFNRGTYEQYF.

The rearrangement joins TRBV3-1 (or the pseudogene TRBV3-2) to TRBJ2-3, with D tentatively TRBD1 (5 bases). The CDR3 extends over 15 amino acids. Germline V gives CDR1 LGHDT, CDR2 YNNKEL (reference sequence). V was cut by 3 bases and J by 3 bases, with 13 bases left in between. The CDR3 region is CASSHPGQGTDTQYF. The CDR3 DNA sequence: TGTGCCAGCAGCCACCCCGGACAAGGGACAGATACGCAGTATTTT.

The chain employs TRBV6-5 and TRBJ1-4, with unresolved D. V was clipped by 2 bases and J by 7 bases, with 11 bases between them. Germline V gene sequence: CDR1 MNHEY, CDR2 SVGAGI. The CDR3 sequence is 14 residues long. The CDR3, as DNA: TGTGCCAGCAGTTACGAAAGGAGAGGTGAAAAACTGTTTTTT. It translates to CASSYERRGEKLFF.

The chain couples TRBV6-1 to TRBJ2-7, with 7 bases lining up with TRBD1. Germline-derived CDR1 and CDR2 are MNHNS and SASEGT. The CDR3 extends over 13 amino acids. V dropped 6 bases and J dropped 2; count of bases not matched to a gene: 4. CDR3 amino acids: CASRGTVAYEQYF. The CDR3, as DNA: TGTGCCAGCAGGGGGACAGTGGCCTACGAGCAGTACTTC.

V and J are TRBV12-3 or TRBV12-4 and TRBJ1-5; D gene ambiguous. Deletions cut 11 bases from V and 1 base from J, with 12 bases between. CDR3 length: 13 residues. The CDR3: CAGTPGSNQPQHF. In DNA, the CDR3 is TGTGCCGGCACTCCTGGGAGCAATCAGCCCCAGCATTTT.

The CDR3 DNA sequence: TGTGCCAGCAGGGCAGGGGCGAACAATCAGCCCCAGCATTTT. It is translated as CASRAGANNQPQHF. The rearrangement links TRBV28 to TRBJ1-5; D perhaps matches TRBD1 (6 bases). Deletions cut 6 bases from V and 3 bases from J, with 12 bases between. Germline CDR1 and CDR2: MDHEN and SYDVKM. The CDR3 length is 14 residues.

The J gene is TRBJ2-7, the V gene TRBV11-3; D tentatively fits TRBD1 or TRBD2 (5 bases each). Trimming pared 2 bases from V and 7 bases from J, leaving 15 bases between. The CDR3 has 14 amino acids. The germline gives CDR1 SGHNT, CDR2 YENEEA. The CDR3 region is CASSLRGPGGEQYF. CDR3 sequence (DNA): TGTGCCAGCAGCTTAAGGGGCCCAGGAGGAGAGCAGTACTTC.